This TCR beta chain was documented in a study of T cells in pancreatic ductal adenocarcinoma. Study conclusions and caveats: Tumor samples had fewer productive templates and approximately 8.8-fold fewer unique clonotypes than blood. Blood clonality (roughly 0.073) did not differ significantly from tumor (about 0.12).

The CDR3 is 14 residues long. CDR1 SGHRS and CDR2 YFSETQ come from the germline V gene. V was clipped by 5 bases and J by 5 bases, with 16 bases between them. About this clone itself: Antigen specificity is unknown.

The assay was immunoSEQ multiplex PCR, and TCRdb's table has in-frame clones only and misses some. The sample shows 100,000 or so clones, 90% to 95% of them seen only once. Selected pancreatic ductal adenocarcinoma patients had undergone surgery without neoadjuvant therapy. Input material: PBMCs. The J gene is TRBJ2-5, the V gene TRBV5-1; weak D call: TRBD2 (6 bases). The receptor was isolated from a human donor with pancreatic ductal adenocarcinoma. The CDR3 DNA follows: TGCGCCAGCAGGGCTGGGACTGCGATGGAGACCCAGTACTTC. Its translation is CASRAGTAMETQYF.